A single sample is the source of the 8 T cell receptor beta chains below, sequenced in a study of early T cells in non-severe SARS-CoV-2 infection (dated by TCRdb to about 2021). Receptor amplification or capture employed 5' RACE. Sequencing was carried out with a NextSeq 500. The public sequencing data were trimmed at Q25 with fastp and processed into clonotypes with MiXCR by TCRdb, which kept only in-frame beta chains. Each CDR3 protein gets just one entry, which takes the most common genes and DNA from the rows behind it. The sample has roughly 56,000 distinct CDR3 sequences on record, less than 15% of them singletons. The ten largest account for 4.1% of the sample. The sample here was whole blood, taken at baseline. Every receptor here comes from an adult who was a healthcare worker with PCR-confirmed SARS-CoV-2 infection or an uninfected control (not recorded which).

In nucleotides, the CDR3 is TGTGCCAGCAGCAGGTGGGACAGGGGACCCTCAGAGACCCAGTACTTC. Translating it yields CASSRWDRGPSETQYF. The chain employs TRBV11-2 and TRBJ2-5, with TRBD1 matching over 10 bases. Unmatched junction bases numbered 10, after V lost 5 bases and J lost 4 bases. Germline lookup yields CDR1 SGHAT and CDR2 FQNNGV. This CDR3 region has 16 residues.

The rearrangement joins TRBV2 to TRBJ2-5; D remains ambiguous. CDR3 length: 15 amino acids. V was trimmed by 6 bases and J by 1 base, leaving 15 bases between them. Germline CDR1 SNHLY, CDR2 FYNNEI. The CDR3 DNA is TGTGCCAGCAGCGGGTTAAGGGTGAGCCAAGAGACCCAGTACTTC. Translation gives CASSGLRVSQETQYF.

Only a few counts were recorded for this clonotype. This chain joins TRBV6-6 and TRBJ2-7; the D gene could be TRBD1 or TRBD2 (5 bases each). The ends were cut back, 0 bases at V and 3 bases at J, with 12 bases in the middle. The germline V gene has CDR1 MNHNY and CDR2 SVGAGI (reference sequence). This CDR3 has 15 residues. CDR3 sequence (DNA): TGTGCCAGCAGTTACTCGGGACCAACCGACTACGAGCAGTACTTC. Its translation: CASSYSGPTDYEQYF.

The V gene is TRBV4-2, the J gene TRBJ2-2, with TRBD2 matching 7 bases. The germline V gene encodes CDR1 LGHNA and CDR2 YNFKEQ. The CDR3 is 18 amino acids. V trimming: 4 bases; J trimming: 0 bases; junction bases outside the gene matches: 11. CDR3 protein: CASSRRPASGPNTGELFF. The CDR3 DNA reads as TGTGCCAGCAGCCGACGCCCGGCTAGCGGACCGAACACCGGGGAGCTGTTTTTT.

The rearrangement links TRBV5-1 to TRBJ2-6; D unclear. CDR3 length: 16 amino acids. Between the trimmed V and J ends, which lost 5 bases and 2 bases, there was a span of 14 bases. Looked up from germline, CDR1 is SGHRS and CDR2 is YFSETQ. CDR3 region: CASRRYEVPGANVLTF. For the CDR3, the DNA is TGCGCCAGCAGGAGGTACGAGGTCCCTGGGGCCAACGTCCTGACTTTC.

The chain employs TRBV4-2 and TRBJ2-3; D is perhaps TRBD2 (5 bases). Germline CDR1 LGHNA, CDR2 YNFKEQ. Trimming took off 7 bases at V and 5 bases at J, with 7 bases between the two ends. This CDR3 has 11 amino acids. The CDR3 region has the DNA TGTGCCAGCAAGGAGGAAGATACGCAGTATTTT. Amino acids: CASKEEDTQYF.

The chain combines TRBV10-2 with TRBJ2-2; 12 positions match TRBD2. Germline CDR1 and CDR2: WSHSY and SAAADI. The CDR3 runs to 15 residues. V shed 4 bases and J 3 bases; nucleotides not matched to a gene: 0. DNA for the CDR3: TGCGCCAGCAGTGGACTAGCGGGGGACACCGGGGAGCTGTTTTTT. Residues: CASSGLAGDTGELFF.

This clonotype has at least ten counts. The chain combines TRBV16 with TRBJ1-4; D call uncertain. The germline V gene has CDR1 KGHSY and CDR2 FQNENV. The CDR3 totals 16 residues. V gave up 4 bases and J gave up 4 bases, with 16 bases separating them. The CDR3 loop reads CASSPEAATLNEKLFF. The CDR3, as DNA: TGTGCCAGCAGCCCCGAAGCGGCTACACTTAATGAAAAACTGTTTTTT.